The rows below give T cell receptor beta chains drawn from one sample of a study of PD-L1 blockade in urothelial cancer. Only in-frame clones appear in the TCRdb table, and some are missing; sequencing was by immunoSEQ multiplex PCR. The sample lists under 95,000 clones, about four fifths occurring once. Source: PBMCs, taken around atezolizumab (anti-PD-L1) treatment. The source of these receptors is a woman in her seventies with urothelial cancer. CDR3s leave out the opening cysteine and the closing phenylalanine or tryptophan.

v_gene	j_gene	CDR3aa
TRBV4-1	TRBJ2-4	ASSQDRYLNIQY
TRBV6-1	TRBJ1-3	ASSGGTAGNTIY
TRBV4-1	TRBJ1-4	ASSQDRGTGGPTNEKLF
TRBV6-5	TRBJ2-3	ASSYSSGTRTDTQY
TRBV6-4	TRBJ1-1	ASSDLPDRHLTLNTEAF
TRBV19	TRBJ1-5	ASSISQDYSNQPQH
TRBV6-5	TRBJ2-1	ASRKTGWQGEQF
TRBV7-2	TRBJ2-3	ASRRGQPDTDTQY
TRBV11-2	TRBJ1-2	ASSDRGGVLGGYT
TRBV4-1	TRBJ2-3	ASSHQLAGGTDTQY
TRBV5-5	TRBJ1-5	ASSNDHTQGSSNQPQH
TRBV18	TRBJ1-5	ASSTTGSNQPQH
TRBV27	TRBJ2-2	ASSYPPRSNTGELF
TRBV29-1	TRBJ2-2	SVRGWGDTGELF
TRBV10-3	TRBJ2-5	AISAGSGSGETQY
TRBV7-2	TRBJ2-3	ASSLGGTSTDTQY
TRBV19	TRBJ2-7	ASSPGQGIYEQY
TRBV11-3	TRBJ2-1	ASRYFSSGYNEQF
TRBV6-6	TRBJ1-2	ASSYGKTGSYGYT
TRBV27	TRBJ1-2	ASRNSYGYT
TRBV19	TRBJ2-2	ASTSGLAGGYTGELF
TRBV19	TRBJ2-7	ASSMGAGGRHEQY
TRBV13	TRBJ2-1	ASSLGRGNEQF
TRBV10-3	TRBJ1-4	AISDSGQGIEKLF
TRBV6-5	TRBJ1-4	ASSYRSAANEKLF
TRBV18	TRBJ2-2	ASSPPRGSGVPGELF
TRBV5-6	TRBJ2-7	ASSPAVGQGRTFYEQY
TRBV7-9	TRBJ2-1	ASSFLAVPSYNEQF
TRBV2	TRBJ1-2	ASRRDRGNYGYT
TRBV5-1	TRBJ1-1	ASSLEGASNTEAF
TRBV15	TRBJ2-7	ATSRGWAGNYEQY
TRBV6-4	TRBJ1-1	ASRDGQGTNTEAF
TRBV20-1	TRBJ2-7	SASTGDEQY
TRBV5-1	TRBJ2-2	ASSPGRDANTGELF
TRBV9	TRBJ2-2	ASSTGTANTGELF
TRBV4-3	TRBJ1-5	ASSPTGNSNQPQH
TRBV28	TRBJ2-7	ASSLVLAGASYEQY
TRBV7-2	TRBJ2-2	ASSLGQITGELF
TRBV5-1	TRBJ2-5	ASSSDTGGEETQY
TRBV10-3	TRBJ1-1	AISESGDNTEAF
TRBV7-6	TRBJ2-7	ASSSQKRAEQY
TRBV5-1	TRBJ2-3	ASSLRAASGGDTQY
TRBV11-2	TRBJ1-4	ASSPTGGGEKLF
TRBV27	TRBJ2-7	ASSPGTGGSEQY
TRBV7-6	TRBJ2-7	ASSRRQGVSYEQY
TRBV19	TRBJ2-1	ASSTAGTNNEQF
TRBV18	TRBJ2-2	ASSYNRDPGELF
TRBV29-1	TRBJ2-3	SVDRSGRGTDTQY
TRBV7-2	TRBJ2-7	ASRGGGLAAYEQY